A selection of T cell receptor beta chains follows, all from one sample in a study of cytomegalovirus exposure and HLA in healthy donors. Data came from immunoSEQ multiplex PCR; TCRdb stores just in-frame clones and leaves some out. Of 180,000 or so clones in the sample, approximately 82% were seen once. The sequenced material came from PBMCs. The receptor set was obtained from a woman aged 40 to 50 in good health and CMV-seropositive. The CDR3 runs from the conserved cysteine through the conserved F or W. The order of the fields is clone size, D gene, J gene, V gene, CDR3 DNA, CDR3 protein. The D gene is left open where the match is weak. Clone size is stated in some rows and not others, as once, few, many or a class when expanded.

clone_size: NA; d_call: TRBD1; j_call: TRBJ1-2; v_call: TRBV6-1; cdr3_nt: TGTGCCAGCAGTGAATGGACAGGGAGCTATGGCTACACCTTC; cdr3_aa: CASSEWTGSYGYTF
clone_size: NA; d_call: NA; j_call: TRBJ2-7; v_call: TRBV28; cdr3_nt: TGTGCCAGCAGTTTGGAGCTAGCGAGTTACGAGCAGTACTTC; cdr3_aa: CASSLELASYEQYF
clone_size: NA; d_call: NA; j_call: TRBJ1-2; v_call: TRBV2; cdr3_nt: TGTGCCAGCAGTGATGCTCGGAGCGACAGAGAGCTTTTC; cdr3_aa: CASSDARSDRELF
clone_size: NA; d_call: TRBD2; j_call: TRBJ2-1; v_call: TRBV19; cdr3_nt: TGTGCCAGTAGTCCACTAGCGGGAGATTTGAATGAGCAGTTCTTC; cdr3_aa: CASSPLAGDLNEQFF
clone_size: NA; d_call: TRBD1; j_call: TRBJ2-3; v_call: TRBV7-8; cdr3_nt: TGTGCCAGCTGGGGACAGGGGTATGAAGATACGCAGTATTTT; cdr3_aa: CASWGQGYEDTQYF
clone_size: NA; d_call: NA; j_call: TRBJ2-1; v_call: TRBV6-1; cdr3_nt: TGTGCCATCTTGTCCGGGGACAATGAGCAGTTCTTC; cdr3_aa: CAILSGDNEQFF
clone_size: NA; d_call: NA; j_call: TRBJ2-5; v_call: TRBV28; cdr3_nt: TGTGCCAGCAGTTTTCACGGCGGGCAGATCCAAGAGACCCAGTACTTC; cdr3_aa: CASSFHGGQIQETQYF
clone_size: NA; d_call: NA; j_call: TRBJ1-1; v_call: TRBV19; cdr3_nt: TGTGCCAGTAGTAACCCAGGTGTGAACACTGAAGCTTTCTTT; cdr3_aa: CASSNPGVNTEAFF
clone_size: NA; d_call: NA; j_call: TRBJ1-3; v_call: TRBV9; cdr3_nt: TGTGCCAGGTACTTTCATCTATTCGCGGGGGACTCTGGAAACACCATATATTTT; cdr3_aa: CARYFHLFAGDSGNTIYF
clone_size: NA; d_call: NA; j_call: TRBJ1-1; v_call: TRBV4-1; cdr3_nt: TGCGCCAGCAGCCAAGATATTCGGAACACTGAAGCTTTCTTT; cdr3_aa: CASSQDIRNTEAFF
clone_size: NA; d_call: TRBD2; j_call: TRBJ2-3; v_call: TRBV5-4; cdr3_nt: TGTGCCAGCAGCTCGGGACTAGCGGGCACAGATACGCAGTATTTT; cdr3_aa: CASSSGLAGTDTQYF
clone_size: NA; d_call: NA; j_call: TRBJ2-7; v_call: TRBV6-5; cdr3_nt: TGTGCCAGCAGTTACGGCGGGGTAGGATACGAGCAGTACTTC; cdr3_aa: CASSYGGVGYEQYF
clone_size: NA; d_call: TRBD2; j_call: TRBJ2-7; v_call: TRBV28; cdr3_nt: TGTGCCATCGGACCCGGGGGGTCCTACGAGCAGTACTTC; cdr3_aa: CAIGPGGSYEQYF
clone_size: NA; d_call: TRBD2; j_call: TRBJ2-3; v_call: TRBV7-2; cdr3_nt: TGTGCCAGCAGCTTAGAACCCCTCACTAGCGGAACCACAGATACGCAGTATTTT; cdr3_aa: CASSLEPLTSGTTDTQYF
clone_size: NA; d_call: TRBD1; j_call: TRBJ1-4; v_call: TRBV6-5; cdr3_nt: TGTGCCAGCAGCGGATCCGGGACAGGGTATGAAAAACTGTTTTTT; cdr3_aa: CASSGSGTGYEKLFF
clone_size: NA; d_call: TRBD2; j_call: TRBJ2-7; v_call: TRBV9; cdr3_nt: TGTGCCAGCAGCATGGGACTAGCGGGGGAGCAGTACTTC; cdr3_aa: CASSMGLAGEQYF
clone_size: NA; d_call: NA; j_call: TRBJ2-7; v_call: TRBV18; cdr3_nt: TGTGCCAGCTCACCACCGGGGCAATACGAGCAGTACTTC; cdr3_aa: CASSPPGQYEQYF
clone_size: NA; d_call: NA; j_call: TRBJ2-5; v_call: TRBV9; cdr3_nt: TGTGCCAGCAGCAAGAGTCCCGGGGAGACCCAGTACTTC; cdr3_aa: CASSKSPGETQYF
clone_size: few; d_call: NA; j_call: TRBJ1-6; v_call: TRBV10-2; cdr3_nt: TGCGCCAGCAGCCCTAAATGGGCAAAAGCGGATAATTCACCCCTCCACTTT; cdr3_aa: CASSPKWAKADNSPLHF
clone_size: few; d_call: TRBD1; j_call: TRBJ1-2; v_call: TRBV11-2; cdr3_nt: TGTGCCAGCAGCTTCGGACCGGACAGGTACTATGGCTACACCTTC; cdr3_aa: CASSFGPDRYYGYTF
clone_size: once; d_call: TRBD1; j_call: TRBJ1-2; v_call: TRBV7-3; cdr3_nt: TGTGCCAGCTCAGACAGGGGGGGATATGGCTACACCTTC; cdr3_aa: CASSDRGGYGYTF
clone_size: NA; d_call: TRBD1; j_call: TRBJ1-2; v_call: TRBV10-3; cdr3_nt: TGTGCCATCAGCTCGGACAGGGGTAACTATGGCTACACCTTC; cdr3_aa: CAISSDRGNYGYTF
clone_size: NA; d_call: TRBD2; j_call: TRBJ2-1; v_call: TRBV5-8; cdr3_nt: TGTGCCAGCAGCTTGCGAGCGGGAAGCTCCTACAATGAGCAGTTCTTC; cdr3_aa: CASSLRAGSSYNEQFF
clone_size: NA; d_call: NA; j_call: TRBJ1-5; v_call: TRBV29-1; cdr3_nt: TGCAGCGTTGGGGTTGGAGGGGGGGCCAATCAGCCCCAGCATTTT; cdr3_aa: CSVGVGGGANQPQHF
clone_size: NA; d_call: TRBD1; j_call: TRBJ1-2; v_call: TRBV6-6; cdr3_nt: TGTACCAGCAGTTCCAGGCAGGGGGAGCACTATGGCTACACCTTC; cdr3_aa: CTSSSRQGEHYGYTF
clone_size: NA; d_call: NA; j_call: TRBJ2-7; v_call: TRBV15; cdr3_nt: TGTGCCACCAGCAGAGATCCCGTCAGGTACGAGCAGTACTTC; cdr3_aa: CATSRDPVRYEQYF
clone_size: few; d_call: NA; j_call: TRBJ1-6; v_call: TRBV2; cdr3_nt: TGTGCCAGCAGTGAAATCCCAGGGGCCTCTTCACCCCTCCACTTT; cdr3_aa: CASSEIPGASSPLHF
clone_size: NA; d_call: NA; j_call: TRBJ1-1; v_call: TRBV18; cdr3_nt: TGTGCCAGCTCACCCGGGGATGTCCGTAGGGATGAAGCTTTCTTT; cdr3_aa: CASSPGDVRRDEAFF
clone_size: NA; d_call: NA; j_call: TRBJ2-2; v_call: TRBV6-5; cdr3_nt: TGTGCCAGCAGTTATCTGGAGTCCGGGGAGCTGTTTTTT; cdr3_aa: CASSYLESGELFF
clone_size: NA; d_call: NA; j_call: TRBJ1-2; v_call: TRBV10-1; cdr3_nt: TGCGCCAGCAGTGCGAGGGAAAACTATGGCTACACCTTC; cdr3_aa: CASSARENYGYTF
clone_size: NA; d_call: NA; j_call: TRBJ1-5; v_call: TRBV11-2; cdr3_nt: TGTGCCAGCAGCTTAGCCCTTAGCAATCAGCCCCAGCATTTT; cdr3_aa: CASSLALSNQPQHF
clone_size: NA; d_call: TRBD1; j_call: TRBJ2-2; v_call: TRBV9; cdr3_nt: TGTGCCAGCAGCGTGCCACTGACAGGGGGCACCGGGGAGCTGTTTTTT; cdr3_aa: CASSVPLTGGTGELFF
clone_size: NA; d_call: TRBD1; j_call: TRBJ2-2; v_call: TRBV28; cdr3_nt: TGTGCCACCTCAACACAGGGGGCAGGGGCCGGGGAGCTGTTTTTT; cdr3_aa: CATSTQGAGAGELFF
clone_size: once; d_call: NA; j_call: TRBJ2-3; v_call: TRBV9; cdr3_nt: TGTGCCAGCAGCGTAGTGGGTGGCGGTTACACAGATACGCAGTATTTT; cdr3_aa: CASSVVGGGYTDTQYF
clone_size: NA; d_call: NA; j_call: TRBJ2-7; v_call: TRBV19; cdr3_nt: TGTGCCAGTAGTACCTCAGGGGTCTCCTACGAGCAGTACTTC; cdr3_aa: CASSTSGVSYEQYF
clone_size: NA; d_call: NA; j_call: TRBJ2-1; v_call: TRBV19; cdr3_nt: TGTGCCAGTAGTGCAGTGTACAATGAGCAGTTCTTC; cdr3_aa: CASSAVYNEQFF
clone_size: NA; d_call: NA; j_call: TRBJ2-7; v_call: TRBV6-5; cdr3_nt: TGTGCCAGCAGCCTACAGGGTAGCTCCTACGAGCAGTACTTC; cdr3_aa: CASSLQGSSYEQYF
clone_size: NA; d_call: NA; j_call: TRBJ2-7; v_call: TRBV7-6; cdr3_nt: TGTGCCAGCAGGCCAAATCCCAGGACAGCCTACGAGCAGTACTTC; cdr3_aa: CASRPNPRTAYEQYF
clone_size: NA; d_call: TRBD1; j_call: TRBJ1-1; v_call: TRBV18; cdr3_nt: TGTGCCAGCTCACCCCAAACAGGGGAAGGAAGGACTGAAGCTTTCTTT; cdr3_aa: CASSPQTGEGRTEAFF
clone_size: NA; d_call: NA; j_call: TRBJ1-1; v_call: TRBV7-2; cdr3_nt: TGTGCCAGCAGCCTCCCGGGGGGGATGTCTGAAGCTTTCTTT; cdr3_aa: CASSLPGGMSEAFF